This TCR beta chain was identified in a study of T-cell memory formation after mild COVID-19. General study results and limits: Shrinking CD4+ clones were chiefly CM and EM; CD8+ ones were chiefly EMRA.

This CDR3 has 16 residues. Germline loops: CDR1 SGHRS, CDR2 YFSETQ. Trimming removed 0 bases from V and 0 bases from J, with 10 bases in between. Remarks on this clonotype: Its antigen is currently unknown.

5'RACE with constant-segment primers built TCRalpha and TCRbeta cDNA libraries with UMIs. TCRdb re-called the 5' RACE reads with MiXCR, one entry per CDR3 protein. The table has hundreds of thousands of distinct CDR3 sequences, approximately 20% seen once. Sequencing input: PBMCs or a T cell subset sorted from them (not recorded which). This TCR derives from an adult woman who had mild COVID-19 (a few samples of this study predate the infection). Cell type and time point are not known. The chain uses TRBV5-1 and TRBJ1-3; no clear D. CDR3 DNA sequence: TGCGCCAGCAGCTTGGGAGGGCTGAGCTCTGGAAACACCATATATTTT. It yields the protein CASSLGGLSSGNTIYF.